One sample yielded the 18 T cell receptor beta chains listed below, sequenced in a study of cytomegalovirus exposure and HLA in healthy donors. The PCR was carried out with 60 Vbeta primers and 13 Jbeta primers. Clones were read by immunoSEQ multiplex PCR, and TCRdb kept only the in-frame ones, dropping some. The listing contains 100,000 to 150,000 clones. The sequencing sample was made of PBMCs. The receptors derive from a man between 18 and 29 years old in good health and CMV-seronegative.

The genes are TRBV28 and TRBJ2-3, with a possible D match to TRBD2 (6 bases). Germline CDR1 is MDHEN and CDR2 is SYDVKM. CDR3 length equals 15 residues. The ends were cut back, 4 bases at V and 0 bases at J, with 11 bases in the middle. In DNA, the CDR3 is TGTGCCAGCAGTTCCCCCGGGACTAGCACAGATACGCAGTATTTT. This encodes CASSSPGTSTDTQYF.

The gene calls are TRBV4-2 and TRBJ1-2; D is uncertain. V shed 4 bases and J shed 6 bases, with 15 bases lying between them. Per germline, CDR1 LGHNA and CDR2 YNFKEQ. This CDR3 is built from 14 residues. The CDR3 protein is CASSRSTKADGYTF. The CDR3 coding sequence is TGTGCCAGCAGCCGGTCGACTAAGGCCGATGGCTACACCTTC.

The rearrangement joins TRBV12-5 to TRBJ2-1; D call uncertain. This CDR3 region has 13 residues. Germline V CDR1 and CDR2: LGHNT, FRNRAP. Trimming took off 7 bases at V and 5 bases at J, with 12 bases between the two ends. In DNA form, the CDR3 reads TGTGCTAGTGCCCAACACGAAAACAATGAGCAGTTCTTC. This encodes CASAQHENNEQFF.

The V gene is TRBV6-5, the J gene TRBJ1-4, with 9 nucleotides matching TRBD1. Germline loops: CDR1 MNHEY, CDR2 SVGAGI. The V gene end was trimmed by 5 bases and the J gene end by 7 bases; junction bases not matched to a gene: 5. The CDR3 has 14 residues. The chain's CDR3 is CASSPDRGSEKLFF. The CDR3 coding sequence is TGTGCCAGCAGTCCCGACAGGGGGAGTGAAAAACTGTTTTTT.

V gene TRBV30 combines with J gene TRBJ2-3; weak D call: TRBD2 (6 bases). CDR3 length: 18 amino acids. CDR1 GTSNPN and CDR2 SVGIG come from the germline V gene (reference sequence). V was shortened by 5 bases and J by 2 bases, with 26 bases between the two germline ends. This chain's CDR3 is CAWEGLVSKTSLTDTQYF. DNA of the CDR3: TGTGCCTGGGAGGGACTGGTTTCGAAAACTTCCCTCACAGATACGCAGTATTTT.

The chain is built from TRBV5-1 and TRBJ2-3; D unclear. The CDR3 runs 13 residues. V lost 4 bases to trimming and J lost 1 base, with 7 bases between them. Germline loops: CDR1 SGHRS, CDR2 YFSETQ. The CDR3 nucleotides are TGCGCCAGCAGCCCCCAGGGCACAGATACGCAGTATTTT. Amino acids: CASSPQGTDTQYF.

Worth noting for this clone: This specimen includes other DNA sequences encoding the same CDR3. The chain carries TRBV5-1 and TRBJ1-1; D gene uncertain. The V end lost 0 bases, the J end lost 1 base, and 4 bases lay between the germline ends. The CDR3 contains 13 residues. The germline gives CDR1 SGHRS, CDR2 YFSETQ. Written as DNA, the CDR3 is TGCGCCAGCAGCTTGGCCGGGAACACTGAAGCTTTCTTT. Its translation: CASSLAGNTEAFF.

The genes are TRBV19 and TRBJ2-1, with D perhaps matching TRBD1 (5 bases). V lost 1 base and J 0 bases, leaving 7 bases between the germline ends. The CDR3 is 15 amino acids. CDR1 and CDR2 from the germline V gene are LNHDA and SQIVND (reference sequence). CDR3 nucleotide sequence: TGTGCCAGTAGTATAGGACAGAGCTCCTACAATGAGCAGTTCTTC. Encoded protein: CASSIGQSSYNEQFF.

This chain connects TRBV19 to TRBJ2-7; 7 bases line up with TRBD2. V lost 6 bases, J lost 4 bases, and 9 bases stayed unmatched. CDR1 LNHDA and CDR2 SQIVND come from the germline V gene (reference sequence). This CDR3 spans 14 amino acids. This CDR3 reads CASRFGGSTYEQYF. CDR3 nucleotides: TGTGCCAGTAGATTCGGCGGGAGTACGTACGAGCAGTACTTC.

The chain recombines TRBV6-5 with TRBJ1-2, with D perhaps TRBD1 (5 bases). This CDR3 has 14 amino acids. V shed 0 bases and J shed 6 bases, with 11 bases lying between them. Germline CDR1 reads MNHEY; CDR2 reads SVGAGI. DNA for the CDR3: TGTGCCAGCAGTTACTCGATACAGGCAAATGGCTACACCTTC. This gives the protein CASSYSIQANGYTF.

This chain uses TRBV10-1 with TRBJ1-1; 10 bases map to TRBD1. The J segment lost 0 bases and the V segment lost 6 bases, leaving 10 bases of the junction unmatched. Germline V gene data show CDR1 as WNHNN and CDR2 as SYGVQD (reference sequence). This CDR3 has 17 residues. CDR3 protein: CASSFDRGPLMNTEAFF. For the CDR3, the DNA is TGCGCCAGCAGCTTTGACAGGGGGCCACTCATGAACACTGAAGCTTTCTTT.

This chain joins TRBV27 and TRBJ2-7; D call uncertain. Trimming cost V 5 bases and J 4 bases, with 12 bases left between them. The CDR3 contains 13 residues. The V gene's germline CDR1 is MNHEY and CDR2 SMNVEV (reference sequence). This chain's CDR3 is CASSPHAVYEQYF. CDR3 coding DNA: TGTGCCAGCAGTCCCCACGCAGTTTACGAGCAGTACTTC.

The gene calls are TRBV5-1 and TRBJ1-4; D is unresolved. Germline CDR1 reads SGHRS; CDR2 reads YFSETQ. Trimming removed 0 bases from V and 7 bases from J, with 4 bases in between. This CDR3 contains 12 residues. Here the CDR3 DNA reads TGCGCCAGCAGCTTGGGAGGTGAAAAACTGTTTTTT. It translates to CASSLGGEKLFF.

The V call is TRBV9, the J call TRBJ2-1; TRBD2 is a possible D gene (6 bases). This CDR3 is 15 amino acids long. V gave up 5 bases and J gave up 0 bases, with 12 bases separating them. Germline CDR1 and CDR2: SGDLS and YYNGEE. CDR3 nucleotide sequence: TGTGCCAGCAGTAATTCCGGGAGCTCCTACAATGAGCAGTTCTTC. As protein: CASSNSGSSYNEQFF.

The rearrangement links TRBV6-1 to TRBJ1-5; 7 bases fit TRBD1. The CDR3 contains 13 residues. Germline V gene lookup returns CDR1 MNHNS and CDR2 SASEGT. The J segment lost 5 bases and the V segment lost 10 bases, leaving 8 bases of the junction unmatched. The CDR3, as DNA: TGTGCCACCCAGGACAGGCGGGATCAGCCCCAGCATTTT. Translated, it gives CATQDRRDQPQHF.

CDR3 sequence: CASSTGGNGYTF. In nucleotides, the CDR3 is TGTGCCAGTAGCACAGGGGGCAATGGCTACACCTTC. The chain employs TRBV19 and TRBJ1-2; TRBD1 matches 9 bases. This CDR3 has 12 residues. J was trimmed by 6 bases and V by 6 bases; bases with no gene match: 2. The germline gives CDR1 LNHDA, CDR2 SQIVND (reference sequence). Variable domain in full (rest from reference TRBV19 and TRBJ1-2): DGGITQSPKYLFRKEGQNVTLSCEQNLNHDAMYWYRQDPGQGLRLIYYSQIVNDFQKGDIAEGYSVSREKKESFPLTVTSAQKNPTAFYLCASSTGGNGYTFGSGTRLTVV.

The chain is built from TRBV11-3 and TRBJ2-7, with TRBD2 identical over 15 bases. This CDR3 has 16 amino acids. Germline CDR1 SGHNT, CDR2 YENEEA. With 5 bases clipped from V and 5 bases from J, the junction kept 7 bases outside the gene matches. The CDR3 loop is CASSLGLAGGFDEQYF. The CDR3 nucleotides are TGTGCCAGCAGCCTCGGACTAGCGGGAGGGTTTGACGAGCAGTACTTC.

The chain links TRBV4-1 to TRBJ2-7; 8 bases fit TRBD2. Trimming took 5 bases from V and 0 from J; bases not matched to a gene: 3. CDR3 length equals 14 residues. Per the germline V gene, CDR1 is MGHRA and CDR2 is YSYEKL. In DNA form, the CDR3 reads TGCGCCAGCAGCAAACTAGCGGACTCCTACGAGCAGTACTTC. Translated, it gives CASSKLADSYEQYF.